This TCR beta chain was documented in a study of PD-L1 blockade in urothelial cancer. For the study at large: T cells were counted in tumor samples, and the median count was approximately 1,500.

Using immunoSEQ multiplex PCR, the repertoire was profiled, and TCRdb retains in-frame clones only, with some absent. The data contain about 650 clones, about a third of them singletons. A remark on this clone: Its target is not known. One end of the junction fails to match germline, which may point to a read error.

The CDR3 has 14 amino acids. Germline-derived CDR1 and CDR2 are MDHEN and SYDVKM. Study-wide results and caveats: Those benefiting durably had more tumor-infiltrating T lymphocytes.

Each patient presented with locally advanced or metastatic urothelial carcinoma. The sequencing used tumor tissue, collected before atezolizumab (anti-PD-L1) treatment. The TCR originated in a man in his 60s with urothelial cancer. The rearrangement links TRBV28 to TRBJ1-1, with 7 bases fitting TRBD1. Written as DNA, the CDR3 is TGTGCCAGCAGTCTAGGGGGCCTGAACACTGAAACTTTCTTT. This gives the protein CASSLGGLNTETFF.